These 12 T cell receptor beta chains share one sample of origin, sequenced in a study of shared clonotypes between healthy human individuals. The protocol was immunoSEQ multiplex PCR, while the TCRdb copy is restricted to in-frame clones and leaves out a portion. The sample has 1 million to 1.2 million clones, 60% to 80% seen once. What was sequenced was memory CD4+ T cells from PBMCs. The subset here: CD45RA-negative fraction. These receptors came from a man between 18 and 29 years old in good health. Some clones in this sample may be carry-over from other donors' samples.

The chain links TRBV28 to TRBJ2-5; D is ambiguous. Germline V gene lookup returns CDR1 MDHEN and CDR2 SYDVKM. The germline V and J ends were trimmed by 5 bases and 3 bases, with 13 bases remaining between them. There are 14 residues in the CDR3. The CDR3 loop reads CASSQTPSEETQYF. CDR3 nucleotide sequence: TGTGCCAGCAGTCAGACCCCTAGTGAAGAGACCCAGTACTTC.

The chain is built from TRBV4-2 and TRBJ2-2, with 9 bases fitting TRBD2. The CDR3 is made up of 18 amino acids. J was trimmed by 4 bases and V by 2 bases; bases with no gene match: 11. In germline, CDR1 is LGHNA, CDR2 YNFKEQ. In DNA form, the CDR3 reads TGTGCCAGCAGCCAAAATGTTATAGCGGGAGTCAGCACCGGGGAGCTGTTTTTT. Encoded protein: CASSQNVIAGVSTGELFF.

This chain connects TRBV5-4 to TRBJ1-2, with 7 bases that match TRBD1. This CDR3 is 13 amino acids long. Germline V lookup: CDR1 SGHNT, CDR2 YYREEE (reference sequence). Losses at the gene ends were 7 bases for V and 4 bases for J; bases not matched to a gene: 7. The CDR3 loop is CASSQGSSYGYTF. As DNA, the CDR3 is TGTGCCAGCTCACAGGGGAGCTCCTATGGCTACACCTTC.

This rearrangement joins TRBV5-1 to TRBJ2-5; TRBD1 is a possible D gene (6 bases). The V and J ends lost 0 bases and 10 bases respectively, with 13 bases between them. The CDR3 is 13 residues long. Germline values: CDR1 SGHRS, CDR2 YFSETQ. The CDR3 loop is CASSLAGQSVQYF. In nucleotides, the CDR3 is TGCGCCAGCAGCTTGGCGGGACAATCCGTCCAGTACTTC. The entire variable domain, with the rest obtained from reference TRBV5-1 and TRBJ2-5, is as follows: KAGVTQTPRYLIKTRGQQVTLSCSPISGHRSVSWYQQTPGQGLQFLFEYFSETQRNKGNFPGRFSGRQFSNSRSEMNVSTLELGDSALYLCASSLAGQSVQYFGPGTRLLVL.

This sequence joins TRBV28 and TRBJ1-2; TRBD1 might be the D (5 bases). CDR1 and CDR2 (germline): MDHEN, SYDVKM. This CDR3 has 14 amino acids. V was shortened by 6 bases and J by 3 bases, with 14 bases between the two germline ends. The CDR3 DNA reads TGTGCCAGCAGCGAGGTACAAGGGGACTATGGCTACACCTTC. Residues: CASSEVQGDYGYTF.

The chain is built from TRBV5-4 and TRBJ1-1; the D gene is possibly TRBD1 (5 bases). Germline loops: CDR1 SGHNT, CDR2 YYREEE (reference sequence). The V and J ends lost 2 bases and 3 bases respectively, with 8 bases between them. This CDR3 has 13 residues. CDR3 amino acids: CASSFKGYTEAFF. For the CDR3, the DNA is TGTGCCAGCAGCTTTAAGGGGTACACTGAAGCTTTCTTT.

The chain links TRBV18 to TRBJ1-6; 8 bases are a match to TRBD1. The CDR3 spans 16 residues. The junction had 9 bases not matched to a gene; V was cut back by 4 bases and J by 7 bases. Germline V gene data show CDR1 as KGHSH and CDR2 as LQKENI. In DNA form, the CDR3 reads TGTGCCAGCTCACAGGGGAGACAGGGGACGAATTCACCCCTCCACTTT. Translated: CASSQGRQGTNSPLHF.

With regard to this clone: Just one base apart from a much larger clone, this may be a read error. This same CDR3 is encoded by further DNA sequences in the sample. The chain recombines TRBV7-2 with TRBJ2-2, with no clear D. V was shortened by 2 bases and J by 1 base, with 5 bases between the two germline ends. This CDR3 spans 14 amino acids. The germline CDR1 and CDR2 sequences are SGHTA and FQGNSA. The CDR3 loop reads CASSLSGNTGELFF. The CDR3 DNA sequence: TGTGCCAGCAGCTTATCGGGGAACACCGGGGAGCTGTTTTTT.

A remark on this clone: A far larger clone differs by one base, so this is likely a read error. V is TRBV9 and J is TRBJ2-6; D call uncertain. CDR3 length equals 15 residues. Trimming pared 0 bases from V and 2 bases from J, leaving 6 bases between. Germline CDR1 reads SGDLS; CDR2 reads YYNGEE. DNA of the CDR3: TGTGCCAGCAGCGTAGGGGCAGCTGGGGCCAACGTCCTGACTTTC. Translation: CASSVGAAGANVLTF. The complete variable domain, with remaining parts taken from reference TRBV9 and TRBJ2-6, reads DSGVTQTPKHLITATGQRVTLRCSPRSGDLSVYWYQQSLDQGLQFLIQYYNGEERAKGNILERFSAQQFPDLHSELNLSSLELGDSALYFCASSVGAAGANVLTFGAGSRLTVL.

The J gene is TRBJ1-5, the V gene TRBV19; the D is unclear. Looked up from germline, CDR1 is LNHDA and CDR2 is SQIVND (reference sequence). CDR3 length: 15 residues. Trimming pared 0 bases from V and 6 bases from J, leaving 12 bases between. The CDR3 region has the DNA TGTGCCAGTAGTATAGAGGGCCTCGGCAGTCAGCCCCAGCATTTT. Translation: CASSIEGLGSQPQHF.

To note about this clone: This sample also contains other DNA sequences that code for the same CDR3. This chain joins TRBV9 and TRBJ1-4, with 11 nucleotides matching TRBD1. The CDR3 totals 15 residues. In germline, CDR1 is SGDLS, CDR2 YYNGEE. V gave up 0 bases and J gave up 8 bases; unmatched junction bases: 3. For the CDR3, the DNA is TGTGCCAGCAGCGTAGCCGGGACAGGGGGGGAAAAACTGTTTTTT. As protein: CASSVAGTGGEKLFF.

This clone was counted only a few times. This sequence joins TRBV7-9 and TRBJ2-1, with D possibly TRBD1 on 6 matching bases. The V end lost 1 base, the J end lost 0 bases, and 10 bases lay between the germline ends. Germline values: CDR1 SEHNR, CDR2 FQNEAQ (reference sequence). This CDR3 has 16 amino acids. The CDR3 region is CASSLVRGGSYNEQFF. As DNA, the CDR3 is TGTGCCAGCAGCTTAGTCCGAGGGGGCTCCTACAATGAGCAGTTCTTC.